Below, 9 T cell receptor beta chains from the same sample are listed, as sequenced in a study of blood T cell repertoires in COVID-19. Repertoires were generated with immunoSEQ multiplex PCR, while TCRdb's copy carries only in-frame clones and drops some. There are 95,000 to 150,000 clones in the sample; 86% occur only once, and approximately 4.3% lies in the top ten. The specimen was peripheral blood. These receptors were taken from a man in his forties with acute or convalescent COVID-19.

The chain links TRBV4-3 to TRBJ2-2; tentatively, D is TRBD1 (5 bases). This CDR3 has 16 residues. Germline V gene sequence: CDR1 LGHNA, CDR2 YSLEER. The germline V and J ends were trimmed by 0 bases and 4 bases, with 12 bases remaining between them. The CDR3 DNA reads TGCGCCAGCAGCCAAGATCCAGGGTCGGGCACCGGGGAGCTGTTTTTT. This encodes CASSQDPGSGTGELFF.

The CDR3 reads CASSRGTSGRFSDTQYF. CDR3 in DNA: TGTGCCAGCAGCCGGGGGACTAGCGGGAGATTCTCAGATACGCAGTATTTT. J is TRBJ2-3 and V is TRBV11-3; 14 nucleotides agree with TRBD2. CDR3 size: 17 residues. V was pared by 5 bases and J by 4 bases, with 8 bases of the junction left unmatched. The V gene's germline CDR1 is SGHNT and CDR2 YENEEA.

The chain employs TRBV19 and TRBJ2-2, with D uncertain. The CDR3 consists of 15 residues. Trimming cost V 7 bases and J 1 base, with 13 bases left between them. In germline, CDR1 is LNHDA, CDR2 SQIVND (reference sequence). Written as DNA, the CDR3 is TGTGCCAGTAAGCCGGGTCTAATGAACACCGGGGAGCTGTTTTTT. Translated: CASKPGLMNTGELFF. Drawing the rest from reference TRBV19 and TRBJ2-2, the complete variable domain is DGGITQSPKYLFRKEGQNVTLSCEQNLNHDAMYWYRQDPGQGLRLIYYSQIVNDFQKGDIAEGYSVSREKKESFPLTVTSAQKNPTAFYLCASKPGLMNTGELFFGEGSRLTVL.

This clone showed up just once. The chain links TRBV15 to TRBJ1-1; tentative D call: TRBD1 (6 bases). In germline, CDR1 is LNHNV, CDR2 YYDKDF (reference sequence). CDR3 length: 15 residues. The V and J ends lost 0 bases and 4 bases respectively, with 12 bases between them. CDR3 amino acids: CATSRDRGFGTEAFF. The CDR3 bases are TGTGCCACCAGCAGAGATAGGGGGTTCGGCACTGAAGCTTTCTTT.

The V call is TRBV18, the J call TRBJ1-1; D gene unclear. Trimming took off 3 bases at V and 1 base at J, with 12 bases between the two ends. Germline-derived CDR1 and CDR2 are KGHSH and LQKENI. The CDR3 contains 15 residues. The CDR3 reads CASSPSDGRNTEAFF. The DNA of the CDR3 is TGTGCCAGCTCACCTTCGGACGGGAGGAACACTGAAGCTTTCTTT.

CDR3 DNA: TGTGCCAGTAGTCCCATAGGGGGCCGTAGCAATCAGCCCCAGCATTTT. The encoded protein is CASSPIGGRSNQPQHF. The V gene is TRBV19, the J gene TRBJ1-5; 7 bases align to TRBD1. Germline V gene sequence: CDR1 LNHDA, CDR2 SQIVND (reference sequence). J was trimmed by 0 bases and V by 5 bases; bases with no gene match: 7. This CDR3 contains 16 residues. Full variable domain (outside the CDR3, taken from reference TRBV19 and TRBJ1-5): DGGITQSPKYLFRKEGQNVTLSCEQNLNHDAMYWYRQDPGQGLRLIYYSQIVNDFQKGDIAEGYSVSREKKESFPLTVTSAQKNPTAFYLCASSPIGGRSNQPQHFGDGTRLSIL.

The V gene is TRBV6-1, the J gene TRBJ2-1; TRBD2 is a possible D gene (5 bases). V gave up 0 bases and J gave up 3 bases, with 9 bases separating them. The germline V gene encodes CDR1 MNHNS and CDR2 SASEGT. The CDR3 length is 15 residues. The CDR3 here is CASSEAGVYYNEQFF. The CDR3 nucleotides read TGTGCCAGCAGTGAAGCCGGGGTTTACTACAATGAGCAGTTCTTC.

This clone appeared a single time. This chain links TRBV9 with TRBJ2-5, with 10 bases matching TRBD1. The CDR3 contains 14 residues. V lost 4 bases and J lost 5; bases outside the gene matches: 5. The germline V gene encodes CDR1 SGDLS and CDR2 YYNGEE. CDR3 residues: CASSPRTGGETQYF. CDR3 nucleotides: TGTGCCAGCAGCCCCCGGACAGGGGGTGAGACCCAGTACTTC.

CDR3 protein: CAITPGQGFSGNTIYF. DNA for the CDR3: TGTGCCATCACACCGGGACAGGGATTCTCTGGAAACACCATATATTTT. V gene TRBV10-3 combines with J gene TRBJ1-3; 9 nucleotides align to TRBD1. CDR1 and CDR2 (germline): ENHRY, SYGVKD. Trimming cost V 7 bases and J 0 bases; bases outside gene matches: 7. The CDR3 spans 16 residues.